This TCR beta chain was captured in a study of blood T cell repertoires in COVID-19. Overall study context: Both acute and convalescent COVID-19 samples were obtained from the United States, Italy and Spain. In each case, the material was cDNA or gDNA derived from T cells, B-cell-depleted T cells, or PBMCs.

This CDR3 comprises 14 residues. In germline, CDR1 is SGHNT, CDR2 YYREEE (reference sequence). Trimming removed 0 bases at V and 6 bases at J, with 7 bases between. In the original processing: Reference gene primer amplification gave nucleated cell count estimates. Profiled with immunoSEQ multiplex PCR; TCRdb holds only in-frame clones, not every one. V and J calls and clone size are copied from that table; D and trimming were computed from the DNA. The sample has some 170,000 clones, roughly 89% seen once. The sequenced sample was peripheral blood. This sequence originates from a woman aged 55 to 70 who had recovered from COVID-19. The genes are TRBV5-4 and TRBJ1-6; D may be TRBD1 (5 bases). The CDR3 here is CASSLGQINSPLHF. The CDR3 DNA sequence: TGTGCCAGCAGCTTGGGACAGATTAATTCACCCCTCCACTTT.